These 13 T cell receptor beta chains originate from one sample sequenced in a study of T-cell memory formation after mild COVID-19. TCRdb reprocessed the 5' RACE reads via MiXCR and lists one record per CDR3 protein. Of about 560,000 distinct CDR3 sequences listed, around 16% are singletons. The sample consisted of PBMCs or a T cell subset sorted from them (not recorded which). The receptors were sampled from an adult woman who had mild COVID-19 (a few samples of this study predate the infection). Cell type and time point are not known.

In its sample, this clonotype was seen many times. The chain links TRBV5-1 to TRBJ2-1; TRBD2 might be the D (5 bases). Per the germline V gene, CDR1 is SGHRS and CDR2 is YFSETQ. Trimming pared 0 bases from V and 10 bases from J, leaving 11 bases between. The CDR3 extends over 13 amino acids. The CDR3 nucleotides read TGCGCCAGCAGCTTGGGGGAGACCCCCGAGCAGTTCTTC. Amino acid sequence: CASSLGETPEQFF.

The CDR3 DNA reads as TGTGCCATCCGGAGGGCAGGGGGCGCGTATGGCTACACCTTC. This encodes CAIRRAGGAYGYTF. The chain joins TRBV10-3 to TRBJ1-2, with TRBD1 matching 8 bases. This CDR3 has 14 amino acids. Germline V lookup: CDR1 ENHRY, CDR2 SYGVKD. V dropped 8 bases and J dropped 5; count of bases not matched to a gene: 10.

The CDR3 region is CASSLETGVHSPLHF. CDR3 nucleotides: TGTGCCAGCAGCTTAGAGACAGGGGTTCATTCACCCCTCCACTTT. The V and J genes are TRBV7-9 and TRBJ1-6, with 8 bases lining up with TRBD1. The V gene end was trimmed by 1 base and the J gene end by 8 bases; junction bases not matched to a gene: 4. CDR3 length: 15 residues. Per germline, CDR1 SEHNR and CDR2 FQNEAQ (reference sequence).

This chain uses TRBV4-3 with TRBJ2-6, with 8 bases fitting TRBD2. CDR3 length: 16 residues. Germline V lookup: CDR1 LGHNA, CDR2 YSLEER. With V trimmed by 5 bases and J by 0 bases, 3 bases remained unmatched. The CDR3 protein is CASSETSGSGANVLTF. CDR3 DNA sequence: TGCGCCAGCAGCGAAACTAGCGGCTCTGGGGCCAACGTCCTGACTTTC.

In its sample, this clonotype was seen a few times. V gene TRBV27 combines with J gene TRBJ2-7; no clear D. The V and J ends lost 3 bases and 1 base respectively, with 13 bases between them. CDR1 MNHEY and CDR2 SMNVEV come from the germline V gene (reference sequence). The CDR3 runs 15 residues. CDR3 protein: CASSLGNHTSYEQYF. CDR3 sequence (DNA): TGTGCCAGCAGTTTGGGAAATCACACTTCCTACGAGCAGTACTTC.

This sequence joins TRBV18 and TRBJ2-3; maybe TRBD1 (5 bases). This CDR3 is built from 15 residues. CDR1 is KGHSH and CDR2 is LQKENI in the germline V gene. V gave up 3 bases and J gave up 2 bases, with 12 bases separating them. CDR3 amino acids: CASSPGQAFTDTQYF. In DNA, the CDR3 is TGTGCCAGCTCACCGGGGCAGGCGTTCACAGATACGCAGTATTTT.

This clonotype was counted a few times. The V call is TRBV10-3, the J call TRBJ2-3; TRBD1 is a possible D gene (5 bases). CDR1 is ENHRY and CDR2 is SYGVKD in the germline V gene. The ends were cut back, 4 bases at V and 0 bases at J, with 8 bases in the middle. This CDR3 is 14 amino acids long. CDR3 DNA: TGTGCCATCAGTGTTCAGGGAAGCACAGATACGCAGTATTTT. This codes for CAISVQGSTDTQYF.

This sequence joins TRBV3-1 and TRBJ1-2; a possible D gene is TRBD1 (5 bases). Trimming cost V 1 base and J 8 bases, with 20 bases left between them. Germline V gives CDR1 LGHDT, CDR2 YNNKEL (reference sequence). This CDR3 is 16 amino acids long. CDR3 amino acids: CASSQAGEGPAWGYTF. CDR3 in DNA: TGTGCCAGCAGCCAAGCGGGTGAGGGGCCCGCTTGGGGCTACACCTTC.

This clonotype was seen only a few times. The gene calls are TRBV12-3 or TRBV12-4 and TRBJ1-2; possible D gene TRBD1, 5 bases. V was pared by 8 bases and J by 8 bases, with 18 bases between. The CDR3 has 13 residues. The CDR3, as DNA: TGTGCCAGCGGTAGACAGAATCGAGACGGCTACACCTTC. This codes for CASGRQNRDGYTF.

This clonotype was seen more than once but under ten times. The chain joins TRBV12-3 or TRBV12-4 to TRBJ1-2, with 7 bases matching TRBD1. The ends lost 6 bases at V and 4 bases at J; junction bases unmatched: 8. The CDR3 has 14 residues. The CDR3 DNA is TGTGCCAGCAGCTGGGGACAGTCCATCTATGGCTACACCTTC. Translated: CASSWGQSIYGYTF.

The CDR3 nucleotides read TGCGCCAGCAGCACAGCGCTAGCGGGCTCCGTCACAGATACGCAGTATTTT. This encodes CASSTALAGSVTDTQYF. The chain has TRBV5-1 and TRBJ2-3; 8 bases map to TRBD2. CDR1 is SGHRS, CDR2 YFSETQ, per germline. This CDR3 comprises 17 residues. Germline trimming cut 4 bases from V and 2 bases from J; bases unmatched to any gene: 12.

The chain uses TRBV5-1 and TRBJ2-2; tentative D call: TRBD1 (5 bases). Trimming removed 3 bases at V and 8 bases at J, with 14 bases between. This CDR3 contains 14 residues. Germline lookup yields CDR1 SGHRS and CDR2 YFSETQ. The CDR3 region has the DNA TGCGCCAGCAGCTCGGACACCGGCTTGGGGGAGCTGTTTTTT. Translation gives CASSSDTGLGELFF.

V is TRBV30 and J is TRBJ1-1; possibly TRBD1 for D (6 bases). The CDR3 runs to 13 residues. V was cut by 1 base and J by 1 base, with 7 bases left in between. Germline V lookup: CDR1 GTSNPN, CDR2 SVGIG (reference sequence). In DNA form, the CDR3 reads TGTGCCTGGAGTGCGGACAGGAACACTGAAGCTTTCTTT. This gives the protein CAWSADRNTEAFF.